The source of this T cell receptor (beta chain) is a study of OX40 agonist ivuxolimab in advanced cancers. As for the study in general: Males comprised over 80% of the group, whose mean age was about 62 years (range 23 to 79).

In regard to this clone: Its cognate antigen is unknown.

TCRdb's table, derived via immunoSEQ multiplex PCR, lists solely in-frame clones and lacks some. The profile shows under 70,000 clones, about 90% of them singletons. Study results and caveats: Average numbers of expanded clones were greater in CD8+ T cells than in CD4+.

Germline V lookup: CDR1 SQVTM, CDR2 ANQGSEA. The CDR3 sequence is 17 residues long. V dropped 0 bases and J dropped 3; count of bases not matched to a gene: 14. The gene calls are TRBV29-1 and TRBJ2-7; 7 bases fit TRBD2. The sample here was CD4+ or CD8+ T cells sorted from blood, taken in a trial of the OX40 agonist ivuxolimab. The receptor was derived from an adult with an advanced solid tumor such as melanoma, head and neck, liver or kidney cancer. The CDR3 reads CSVEDRSGEGVVYEQYF. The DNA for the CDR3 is TGCAGCGTTGAAGATCGGTCGGGGGAGGGTGTCGTCTACGAGCAGTACTTC.